The sequence of this T cell receptor beta chain was determined in a study of blood T cell repertoires in COVID-19 (dated by TCRdb to between 2020 and 2021). Turning to the overall study: Collaborator samples came from the United States, Italy and Spain and covered acute and convalescent phases of COVID-19. The prospective study material was composed of cDNA or gDNA derived from T cells, B-cell-depleted T cells, or PBMCs. Deeply sampled blood TCRbeta repertoires from subjects exposed to, actively infected with, or recovered from COVID-19 were included in the dataset. The repertoires were released in a freely available public database intended as a resource for research on the immune response to SARS-CoV-2. The samples were drawn from two sources: the first 160 participants of the ongoing ImmuneRACE study, and 1,200 or so subjects contributed by 6 global collaborators. The sample metadata nearly always contained a de-identified subject ID, COVID-19 status, age in years and sex. HLA class I and class II types, where available, came from metadata supplied by the sample provider rather than from assay-based typing. General findings and caveats noted by the study authors: Clinical and demographic metadata were provided uncurated, with the amount varying by source and participant.

As regards this clone: Its antigen has not been determined. One base away there is no much larger clone; base qualities are not given.

One collaborating source in Seattle enrolled patients while the patients were actively infected and followed the patients over time throughout the course of disease. The collaborating institutions used their own protocols to collect whole blood in K2EDTA tubes. For TCRbeta analysis, collaborators shipped samples as frozen whole blood, isolated PBMCs, or DNA extracted from either of those sample types. TCRbeta CDR3 regions were amplified from genomic DNA using the immunoSEQ Assay, a bias-controlled multiplex PCR. On the authors' methods: Nucleated cell counts per sample were estimated from amplification of reference gene primers within the assay. To quantify the absolute abundance of each unique TCRbeta CDR3 rearrangement, sequence reads were collapsed and filtered. Productive Simpson clonality was computed per sample as the square root of Simpson's diversity index over productive rearrangements. This is the immuneACCESS table as TCRdb keeps it, with only in-frame sequences that have V and J called. A part of the clones is gone; compared with another copy, unresolved V genes explain less than half, and the rest is unexplained. Clone size and the V and J calls come from that table; the DNA yielded D and trimming. For this sample there are over 150,000 clones; 65% to 90% appear just once. The top ten clonotypes cover about 12% of the sample.

Sequencing input: peripheral blood. The TCR sequence derives from an older woman with COVID-19, enrolled during active disease.

CDR3 sequence: CASSSPPAGGEQFF. The bases are TGTGCCAGCAGCTCGCCCCCCGCGGGGGGTGAGCAGTTCTTC. The sequence joins TRBV7-2 to TRBJ2-1; TRBD2 matches 8 bases in the middle. For this chain, trimming is 4 bases at the V end and 9 bases at the J end, and the number of junction bases without a gene match is 8. As encoded in the germline V gene, CDR1 is SGHTA while CDR2 is FQGNSA. The cysteine opens and the phenylalanine closes a CDR3 of 14 amino acids. The sequence is cut down to CDR3 DNA, 42 bases in frame from base 1.